The clone carrying this TCR beta chain was found once. Original data processing: Estimates of nucleated cell counts were drawn from the amplification of reference gene primers. The table came from immunoSEQ multiplex PCR; TCRdb's copy has only in-frame clones and leaves some out. That table supplies the V and J calls and clone size; D and trimming were determined from the DNA. The repertoire holds some 270,000 clones, with about 82% as singletons. These data belong to a study of blood T cell repertoires in COVID-19. Overall study context: There were acute and convalescent COVID-19 samples, and they came from the United States, Italy and Spain. Sources were T cells, B-cell-depleted T cells, or PBMCs; the material itself was cDNA or gDNA.

Seattle participants joined during active infection and were tracked over time. The CDR3 spans 14 residues. The germline V gene has CDR1 MNHEY and CDR2 SVGAGI. J was trimmed by 0 bases and V by 6 bases; bases with no gene match: 5. The sequence derives from a woman aged 80 or over with COVID-19, enrolled during active disease. The sequencing sample was made of peripheral blood. This chain joins TRBV6-5 and TRBJ2-7, with 7 bases that match TRBD2. The CDR3: CASRKGLLSYEQYF. The CDR3 DNA reads as TGTGCCAGCAGAAAGGGACTACTCTCCTACGAGCAGTACTTC.